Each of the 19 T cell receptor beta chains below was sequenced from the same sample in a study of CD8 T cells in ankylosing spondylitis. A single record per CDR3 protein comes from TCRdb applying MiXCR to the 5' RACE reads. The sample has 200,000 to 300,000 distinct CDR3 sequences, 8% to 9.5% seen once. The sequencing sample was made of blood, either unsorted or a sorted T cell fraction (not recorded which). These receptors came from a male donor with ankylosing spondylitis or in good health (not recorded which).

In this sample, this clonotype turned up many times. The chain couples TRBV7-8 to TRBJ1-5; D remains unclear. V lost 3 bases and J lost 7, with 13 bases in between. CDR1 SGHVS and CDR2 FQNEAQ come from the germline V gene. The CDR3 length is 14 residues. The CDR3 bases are TGTGCCAGCAGCTTTGAAGGGTTAGAGCAGCCCCAGCATTTT. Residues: CASSFEGLEQPQHF.

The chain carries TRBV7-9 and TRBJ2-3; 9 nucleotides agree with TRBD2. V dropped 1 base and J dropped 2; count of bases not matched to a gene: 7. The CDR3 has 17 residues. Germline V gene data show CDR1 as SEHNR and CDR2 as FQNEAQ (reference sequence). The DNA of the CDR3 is TGTGCCAGCAGCTTAGGTCTGGCGGGGGGGTTCACAGATACGCAGTATTTT. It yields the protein CASSLGLAGGFTDTQYF.

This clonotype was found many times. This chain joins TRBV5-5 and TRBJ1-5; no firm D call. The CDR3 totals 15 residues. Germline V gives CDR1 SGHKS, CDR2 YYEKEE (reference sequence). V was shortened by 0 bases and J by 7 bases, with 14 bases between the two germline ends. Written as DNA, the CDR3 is TGTGCCAGCAGCTTGGCCGGAGGCGCCGAACAGCCCCAGCATTTT. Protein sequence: CASSLAGGAEQPQHF.

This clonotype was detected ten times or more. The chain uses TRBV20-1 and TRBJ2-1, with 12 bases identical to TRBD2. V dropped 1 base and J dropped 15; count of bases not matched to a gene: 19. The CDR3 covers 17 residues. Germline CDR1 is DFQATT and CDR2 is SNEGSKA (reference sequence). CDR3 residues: CSARVSAGTSGSGLAFF. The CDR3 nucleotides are TGCAGTGCTAGAGTTAGCGCCGGGACTAGCGGGTCGGGACTCGCGTTCTTC.

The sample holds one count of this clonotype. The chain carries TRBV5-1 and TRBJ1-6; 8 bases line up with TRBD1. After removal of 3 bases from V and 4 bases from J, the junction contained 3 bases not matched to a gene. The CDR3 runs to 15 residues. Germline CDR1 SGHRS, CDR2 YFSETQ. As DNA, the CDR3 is TGCGCCAGCAGCTACTGGACAGGGTATAATTCACCCCTCCACTTT. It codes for CASSYWTGYNSPLHF.

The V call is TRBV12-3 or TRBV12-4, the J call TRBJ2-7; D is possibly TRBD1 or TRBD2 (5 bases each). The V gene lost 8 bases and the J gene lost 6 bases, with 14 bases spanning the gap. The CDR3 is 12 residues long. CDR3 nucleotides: TGTGCCAGCCGGGACGGATACTCCGAGCAGTACTTC. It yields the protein CASRDGYSEQYF.

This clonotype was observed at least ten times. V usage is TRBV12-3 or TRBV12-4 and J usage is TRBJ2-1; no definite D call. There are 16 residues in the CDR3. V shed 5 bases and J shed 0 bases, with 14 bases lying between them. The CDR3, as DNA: TGTGCCAGCAGTCCGACTCGCCAGAGCTCCTACAATGAGCAGTTCTTC. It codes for CASSPTRQSSYNEQFF.

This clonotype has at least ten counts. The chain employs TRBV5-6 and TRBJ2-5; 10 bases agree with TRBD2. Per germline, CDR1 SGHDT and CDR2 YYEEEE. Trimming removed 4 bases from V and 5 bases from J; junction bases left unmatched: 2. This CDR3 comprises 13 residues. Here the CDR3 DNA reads TGTGCCAGCAGCGGGACTAGCGATGAGACCCAGTACTTC. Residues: CASSGTSDETQYF.

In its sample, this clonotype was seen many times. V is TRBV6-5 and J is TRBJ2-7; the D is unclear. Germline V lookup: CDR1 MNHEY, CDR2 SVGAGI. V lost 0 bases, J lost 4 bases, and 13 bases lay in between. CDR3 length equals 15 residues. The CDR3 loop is CASSYSYGGPYEQYF. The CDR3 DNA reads TGTGCCAGCAGTTACTCGTACGGTGGCCCTTACGAGCAGTACTTC.

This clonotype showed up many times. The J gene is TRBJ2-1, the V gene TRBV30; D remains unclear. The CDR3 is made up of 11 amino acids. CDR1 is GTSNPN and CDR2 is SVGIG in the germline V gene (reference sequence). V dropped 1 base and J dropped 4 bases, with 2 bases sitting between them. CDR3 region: CAWSEYNEQFF. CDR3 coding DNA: TGTGCCTGGAGTGAATACAATGAGCAGTTCTTC.

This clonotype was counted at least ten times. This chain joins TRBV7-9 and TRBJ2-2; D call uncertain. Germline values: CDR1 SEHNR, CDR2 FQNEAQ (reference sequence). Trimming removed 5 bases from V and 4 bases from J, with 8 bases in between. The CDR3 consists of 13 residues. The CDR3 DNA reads TGTGCCAGCAGCCCCCCGGGCACCGGGGAGCTGTTTTTT. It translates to CASSPPGTGELFF.

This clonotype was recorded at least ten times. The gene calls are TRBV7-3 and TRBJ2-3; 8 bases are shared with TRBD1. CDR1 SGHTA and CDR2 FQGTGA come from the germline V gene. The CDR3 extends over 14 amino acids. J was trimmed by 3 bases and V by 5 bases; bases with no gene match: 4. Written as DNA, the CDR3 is TGTGCCAGCAGCCCCCGACAGGGGACAGATACGCAGTATTTT. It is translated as CASSPRQGTDTQYF.

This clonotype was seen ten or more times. The CDR3 spells CAISDYGPEEEQFF. The DNA for the CDR3 is TGTGCCATCAGTGATTATGGCCCTGAGGAGGAGCAGTTCTTC. The chain combines TRBV10-3 with TRBJ2-1; D not certain. The germline V gene has CDR1 ENHRY and CDR2 SYGVKD. This CDR3 is 14 amino acids long. V was trimmed by 3 bases and J by 10 bases, leaving 16 bases between them.

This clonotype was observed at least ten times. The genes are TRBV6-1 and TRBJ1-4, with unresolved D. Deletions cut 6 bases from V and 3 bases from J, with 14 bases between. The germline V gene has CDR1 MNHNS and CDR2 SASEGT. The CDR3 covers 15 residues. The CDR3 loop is CASRQYPSANEKLFF. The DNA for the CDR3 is TGTGCCAGCAGACAATACCCGTCCGCTAATGAAAAACTGTTTTTT.

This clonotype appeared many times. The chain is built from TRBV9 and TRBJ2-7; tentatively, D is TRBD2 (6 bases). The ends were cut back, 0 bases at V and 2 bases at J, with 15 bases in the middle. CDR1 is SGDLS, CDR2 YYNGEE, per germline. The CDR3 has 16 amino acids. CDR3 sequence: CASSVGPGGITYEQYF. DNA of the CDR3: TGTGCCAGCAGCGTAGGCCCTGGGGGGATCACCTACGAGCAGTACTTC.

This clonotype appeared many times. CDR3 bases: TGCAGTGCATTAGACGGAGAGAGCGGCTCTGGAAACACCATATATTTT. This sequence encodes CSALDGESGSGNTIYF. V usage is TRBV20-1 and J usage is TRBJ1-3; D not resolved. The germline CDR1 and CDR2 sequences are DFQATT and SNEGSKA (reference sequence). The CDR3 length is 16 residues. V lost 6 bases and J 0 bases, leaving 18 bases between the germline ends.

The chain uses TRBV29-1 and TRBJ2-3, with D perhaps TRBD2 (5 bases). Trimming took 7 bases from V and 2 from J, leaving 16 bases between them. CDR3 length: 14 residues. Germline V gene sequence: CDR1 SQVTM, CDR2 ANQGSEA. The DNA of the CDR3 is TGCAGCGCGCAGGCGCGGGTACTCACAGATACGCAGTATTTT. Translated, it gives CSAQARVLTDTQYF.

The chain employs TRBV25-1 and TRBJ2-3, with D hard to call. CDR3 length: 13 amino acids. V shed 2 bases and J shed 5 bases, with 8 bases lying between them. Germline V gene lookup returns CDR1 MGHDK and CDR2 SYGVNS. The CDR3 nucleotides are TGTGCCAGCAGTGAAAGTCGGCTAGATACGCAGTATTTT. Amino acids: CASSESRLDTQYF.

The CDR3 region has the DNA TGTGCCAGCAGCTTAATGCTAGCGGGCTACGAGCAGTACTTC. Its translation: CASSLMLAGYEQYF. J is TRBJ2-7 and V is TRBV7-8, with 8 bases aligning to TRBD2. V was pared by 2 bases and J by 3 bases, with 3 bases of the junction left unmatched. The CDR3 runs 14 residues. Germline values: CDR1 SGHVS, CDR2 FQNEAQ.